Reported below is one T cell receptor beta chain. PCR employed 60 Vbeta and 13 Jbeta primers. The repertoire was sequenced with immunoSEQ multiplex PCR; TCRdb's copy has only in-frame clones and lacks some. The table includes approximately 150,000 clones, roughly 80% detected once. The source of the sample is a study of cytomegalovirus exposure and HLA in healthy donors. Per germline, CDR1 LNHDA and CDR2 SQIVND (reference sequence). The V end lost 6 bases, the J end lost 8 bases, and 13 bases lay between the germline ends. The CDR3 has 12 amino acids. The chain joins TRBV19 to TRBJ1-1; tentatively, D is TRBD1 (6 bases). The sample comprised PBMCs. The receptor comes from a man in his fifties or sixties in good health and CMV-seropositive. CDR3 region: CASSVDRTEAFF. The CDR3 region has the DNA TGTGCCAGTAGCGTTGACAGGACAGAAGCTTTCTTT.